These 32 T cell receptor beta chains came from one sample sequenced in a study of blood T cell repertoires in COVID-19. Clones were read by immunoSEQ multiplex PCR, and TCRdb kept only the in-frame ones, dropping some. The table shows about 120,000 clones, with more than 70% occurring only once. Specimen: peripheral blood. The receptors were sampled from a man aged 60 to 75 with acute or convalescent COVID-19.

The sample holds a few counts of this clone. In DNA, the CDR3 is TGTGCCAGTAACAGGGCCGATCTATATAGCAATCAGCCCCAGCATTTT. This gives the protein CASNRADLYSNQPQHF. The chain uses TRBV19 and TRBJ1-5, with D tentatively TRBD1 (6 bases). The germline CDR1 and CDR2 sequences are LNHDA and SQIVND (reference sequence). With 7 bases removed from V and 0 bases from J, the gap between germline ends came to 16 bases. The CDR3 contains 16 residues.

This chain links TRBV7-2 with TRBJ1-1, with D unclear. The CDR3 runs to 14 residues. V was trimmed by 0 bases and J by 5 bases, leaving 10 bases between them. Germline values: CDR1 SGHTA, CDR2 FQGNSA. The CDR3 DNA reads TGTGCCAGCAGCTTAGCGGCCAGGAATACTGAAGCTTTCTTT. It codes for CASSLAARNTEAFF.

V and J are TRBV5-8 and TRBJ2-1, with a possible D match to TRBD1 (6 bases). Germline-derived CDR1 and CDR2 are SGHTS and YDEGEE. Trimming took off 2 bases at V and 10 bases at J, with 22 bases between the two ends. The CDR3 consists of 16 residues. Here the CDR3 reads CASSFWTEGPNREQFF. CDR3 sequence (DNA): TGTGCCAGCAGCTTTTGGACAGAGGGTCCCAACCGAGAGCAGTTCTTC.

The chain links TRBV29-1 to TRBJ1-1, with TRBD1 matching over 9 bases. J was trimmed by 4 bases and V by 2 bases; bases with no gene match: 11. CDR1 is SQVTM and CDR2 is ANQGSEA in the germline V gene. The CDR3 runs to 16 residues. The CDR3 region is CSVERTGGFGGTEAFF. DNA of the CDR3: TGCAGCGTTGAAAGAACAGGGGGCTTCGGGGGCACTGAAGCTTTCTTT.

The V and J genes are TRBV7-8 and TRBJ1-5; D gene ambiguous. In germline, CDR1 is SGHVS, CDR2 FQNEAQ. The length of the CDR3 is 14 residues. V gave up 3 bases and J gave up 3 bases, with 9 bases separating them. Written as DNA, the CDR3 is TGTGCCAGCAGCTTGGAGACGGCCAATCAGCCCCAGCATTTT. Amino acids: CASSLETANQPQHF.

V is TRBV18 and J is TRBJ2-5, with a weak D call TRBD1 (5 bases). Looked up from germline, CDR1 is KGHSH and CDR2 is LQKENI. CDR3 size: 15 residues. The V gene lost 6 bases and the J gene lost 1 base, with 15 bases spanning the gap. Here the CDR3 reads CASSEAQGFQETQYF. CDR3 nucleotides: TGTGCCAGCTCGGAAGCGCAGGGTTTCCAAGAGACCCAGTACTTC.

The chain is built from TRBV24-1 and TRBJ2-1; 10 bases align to TRBD1. J was trimmed by 1 base and V by 9 bases; bases with no gene match: 5. The CDR3 loop spans 15 amino acids. CDR1 and CDR2 (germline): KGHDR, SFDVKD. CDR3 region: CATSGQGGSYNEQFF. The CDR3 region has the DNA TGTGCCACCTCCGGACAGGGGGGATCCTACAATGAGCAGTTCTTC.

V gene TRBV5-6 combines with J gene TRBJ1-1; 7 nucleotides align to TRBD1. The CDR3 runs to 14 residues. Germline V gene data show CDR1 as SGHDT and CDR2 as YYEEEE. The junction had 3 bases not matched to a gene; V was cut back by 2 bases and J by 2 bases. The CDR3 DNA follows: TGTGCCAGCAGCTTCGGACAGGTAAACACTGAAGCTTTCTTT. Encoded protein: CASSFGQVNTEAFF.

DNA of the CDR3: TGTGCCAGCAGCTTCGGGGACATAAATTACGAGCAGTACTTC. It codes for CASSFGDINYEQYF. The V gene is TRBV5-6, the J gene TRBJ2-7, with D possibly being TRBD1 (6 bases). V was clipped by 2 bases and J by 4 bases, with 13 bases between them. Per the germline V gene, CDR1 is SGHDT and CDR2 is YYEEEE. The CDR3 contains 14 residues. The full variable domain, completed using reference TRBV5-6 and TRBJ2-7, is DAGVTQSPTHLIKTRGQQVTLRCSPKSGHDTVSWYQQALGQGPQFIFQYYEEEERQRGNFPDRFSGHQFPNYSSELNVNALLLGDSALYLCASSFGDINYEQYFGPGTRLTVT.

Here the CDR3 DNA reads TGTGCCAGTAGTGTCCGACAGGGGCGCAATCAGCCCCAGCATTTT. It encodes CASSVRQGRNQPQHF. The rearrangement uses TRBV19 and TRBJ1-5, with 8 nucleotides matching TRBD1. Germline V CDR1 and CDR2: LNHDA, SQIVND (reference sequence). The CDR3 runs 15 residues. The V and J ends lost 5 bases and 2 bases, in that order; junction bases with no gene match: 5.

This rearrangement joins TRBV30 to TRBJ2-1; the D is unclear. The CDR3 totals 14 residues. Germline assignment: CDR1 GTSNPN and CDR2 SVGIG (reference sequence). V lost 3 bases to trimming and J lost 0 bases, with 9 bases between them. The CDR3 is CAWRIRSSYNEQFF. The CDR3 DNA follows: TGTGCCTGGAGGATTAGGAGCTCCTACAATGAGCAGTTCTTC.

The chain has TRBV30 and TRBJ2-7; the match to TRBD1 covers 7 bases. The CDR3 contains 13 residues. The J segment lost 9 bases and the V segment lost 4 bases, leaving 12 bases of the junction unmatched. The germline gives CDR1 GTSNPN, CDR2 SVGIG (reference sequence). For the CDR3, the DNA is TGTGCCTGGAACCGGGACAGCGCCCTAGGGCAGTACTTC. It is translated as CAWNRDSALGQYF. Filled out from reference TRBV30 and TRBJ2-7, the complete variable domain reads SQTIHQWPATLVQPVGSPLSLECTVEGTSNPNLYWYRQAAGRGLQLLFYSVGIGQISSEVPQNLSASRPQDRQFILSSKKLLLSDSGFYLCAWNRDSALGQYFGPGTRLTVT.

The rearrangement joins TRBV2 to TRBJ1-5; 7 bases are a match to TRBD1. The CDR3 has 14 amino acids. Looked up from germline, CDR1 is SNHLY and CDR2 is FYNNEI. The ends lost 1 base at V and 7 bases at J; junction bases unmatched: 4. The CDR3 sequence: CASSEGRGQQPQHF. The CDR3 region has the DNA TGTGCCAGCAGTGAAGGACGGGGACAGCAGCCCCAGCATTTT.

The chain combines TRBV9 with TRBJ2-2; 7 positions agree with TRBD1. Germline CDR1 reads SGDLS; CDR2 reads YYNGEE. After removal of 6 bases from V and 4 bases from J, the junction contained 12 bases not matched to a gene. The CDR3 loop spans 16 amino acids. The CDR3 is CASNPGGVRSTGELFF. The CDR3 DNA is TGTGCCAGCAACCCAGGGGGAGTAAGAAGCACCGGGGAGCTGTTTTTT.

This chain connects TRBV6-5 to TRBJ2-7; 10 bases match TRBD1. In germline, CDR1 is MNHEY, CDR2 SVGAGI. The V gene end was trimmed by 2 bases and the J gene end by 4 bases; junction bases not matched to a gene: 5. There are 15 residues in the CDR3. The CDR3 nucleotides read TGTGCCAGCAGTTACCGGGACAGGGGATCGTACGAGCAGTACTTC. Translated, it gives CASSYRDRGSYEQYF.

The CDR3 coding sequence is TGTGCCAGCAGCCTAGCGGGAGATAGGTGGGATGAGCAGTTCTTC. It translates to CASSLAGDRWDEQFF. The genes are TRBV7-3 and TRBJ2-1, with 10 positions matching TRBD2. With 5 bases clipped from V and 8 bases from J, the junction kept 9 bases outside the gene matches. The germline CDR1 and CDR2 sequences are SGHTA and FQGTGA. CDR3 length: 15 residues.

The V call is TRBV7-2, the J call TRBJ2-7; 9 nucleotides line up with TRBD1. Germline CDR1 reads SGHTA; CDR2 reads FQGNSA. This CDR3 region has 15 residues. After removal of 2 bases from V and 6 bases from J, the junction contained 8 bases not matched to a gene. The CDR3 nucleotides read TGTGCCAGCAGCTTATCGCGTGAGACAGGGGGCGAGCAGTACTTC. This sequence encodes CASSLSRETGGEQYF.

The rearrangement links TRBV24-1 to TRBJ2-3, with 7 bases lining up with TRBD1. The CDR3 totals 15 residues. V gave up 9 bases and J gave up 4 bases; unmatched junction bases: 12. Germline CDR1 is KGHDR and CDR2 is SFDVKD. CDR3 region: CATSRAGGIADTQYF. The DNA of the CDR3 is TGTGCCACCTCCAGGGCAGGGGGTATCGCAGATACGCAGTATTTT.

This clone was counted only a few times. The chain has TRBV6-2 or TRBV6-3 and TRBJ2-3; TRBD2 matches 9 bases. V dropped 0 bases and J dropped 5; count of bases not matched to a gene: 3. The CDR3 totals 15 residues. CDR1 is MNHEY, CDR2 SVGEGT, per germline. CDR3 coding DNA: TGTGCCAGCAGTTACTCCTCTAGCGGGATAGATACGCAGTATTTT. Protein sequence: CASSYSSSGIDTQYF.

The table lists this clone with a few counts. The rearrangement uses TRBV29-1 and TRBJ2-5; TRBD2 matches at 8 bases. Per germline, CDR1 SQVTM and CDR2 ANQGSEA. This CDR3 has 13 amino acids. The V and J ends lost 8 bases and 0 bases, in that order; junction bases with no gene match: 5. The CDR3 region is CSSQRGNQETQYF. The CDR3 DNA reads as TGCAGCTCCCAGCGGGGGAACCAAGAGACCCAGTACTTC.

This chain joins TRBV21-1 and TRBJ2-3; the DNA was not used to check the table's D call, TRBD2. TRBV21-1 is marked as a pseudogene. The CDR3 consists of 20 residues. CDR3 coding DNA: TGTGCCAGCAGCCCCCCGTCTAGGACTAGCGGGAGCGGCCCCACAGATACGCAGTATTTT. Its protein is CASSPPSRTSGSGPTDTQYF.

This clone was seen a handful of times. The rearrangement links TRBV24-1 to TRBJ2-5, with 7 bases fitting TRBD1. V dropped 5 bases and J dropped 5; count of bases not matched to a gene: 10. The CDR3 loop spans 15 amino acids. Looked up from germline, CDR1 is KGHDR and CDR2 is SFDVKD. The CDR3 sequence is CATSARGLGVETQYF. The CDR3 DNA reads as TGTGCCACCAGTGCTAGGGGGCTTGGGGTGGAGACCCAGTACTTC.

This clone showed up just a few times. The CDR3 here is CASRRSSGRRQFF. CDR3 nucleotide sequence: TGTGCCAGCAGGCGTTCTAGCGGGAGGAGACAGTTCTTC. The rearrangement links TRBV7-2 to TRBJ2-1; 11 bases line up with TRBD2. V lost 6 bases to trimming and J lost 13 bases; unmatched junction nucleotides: 8. Germline assignment: CDR1 SGHTA and CDR2 FQGNSA. The CDR3 length is 13 residues. The full variable domain, with the rest looked up from reference TRBV7-2 and TRBJ2-1, is GAGVSQSPSNKVTEKGKDVELRCDPISGHTALYWYRQSLGQGLEFLIYFQGNSAPDKSGLPSDRFSAERTGGSVSTLTIQRTQQEDSAVYLCASRRSSGRRQFFGPGTRLTVL.

This chain links TRBV30 with TRBJ1-2, with D possibly matching TRBD1 (5 bases). CDR1 and CDR2 from the germline V gene are GTSNPN and SVGIG (reference sequence). This CDR3 spans 12 amino acids. Trimming removed 3 bases at V and 8 bases at J, with 13 bases between. In nucleotides, the CDR3 is TGTGCCTGGAGCCACCAGAACAGGGGCTACACCTTC. Its translation: CAWSHQNRGYTF.

The chain links TRBV6-6 to TRBJ1-2; TRBD1 matches 7 bases. CDR1 is MNHNY, CDR2 SVGAGI, per germline (reference sequence). J was trimmed by 2 bases and V by 7 bases; bases with no gene match: 1. CDR3 length: 12 amino acids. CDR3 bases: TGTGCCAGCATGACAGGGAACTATGGCTACACCTTC. Translation gives CASMTGNYGYTF.

The chain couples TRBV6-5 to TRBJ2-7, with 8 bases lining up with TRBD1. Looked up from germline, CDR1 is MNHEY and CDR2 is SVGAGI. V was pared by 6 bases and J by 9 bases, with 10 bases of the junction left unmatched. The CDR3 is 13 amino acids. The CDR3 DNA reads TGTGCCAGCAGCCTAGGGACAGGAACGATGCAGTACTTC. It specifies CASSLGTGTMQYF.

The gene calls are TRBV4-3 and TRBJ1-4, with a tentative D call TRBD1 (6 bases). This CDR3 has 21 amino acids. Germline-derived CDR1 and CDR2 are LGHNA and YSLEER. The germline V and J ends were trimmed by 1 base and 0 bases, with 24 bases remaining between them. CDR3: CASSQAWGLGREGATNEKLFF. The CDR3 region has the DNA TGCGCCAGCAGCCAAGCCTGGGGGCTCGGCAGGGAGGGTGCAACTAATGAAAAACTGTTTTTT.

The CDR3 reads CASSRGLLEANIQYF. The CDR3 DNA follows: TGTGCCAGCAGCCGGGGTCTCTTGGAGGCAAACATTCAGTACTTC. The chain joins TRBV3-1 (or the pseudogene TRBV3-2) to TRBJ2-4, with TRBD2 as a possible D gene (5 bases). CDR1 and CDR2 from the germline V gene are LGHDT and YNNKEL (reference sequence). The CDR3 totals 15 residues. With 4 bases removed from V and 6 bases from J, the gap between germline ends came to 16 bases.

V gene TRBV24-1 combines with J gene TRBJ1-2; 9 nucleotides align to TRBD1. V was clipped by 4 bases and J by 2 bases; unmatched bases: 1. This CDR3 spans 14 amino acids. Germline CDR1 is KGHDR and CDR2 is SFDVKD. CDR3 sequence: CATSEGTGNYGYTF. CDR3 nucleotide sequence: TGTGCCACCAGTGAGGGGACAGGGAACTATGGCTACACCTTC.

The chain couples TRBV19 to TRBJ2-1; 12 bases agree with TRBD2. The V gene end was trimmed by 7 bases and the J gene end by 9 bases; junction bases not matched to a gene: 13. The CDR3 is made up of 16 amino acids. CDR1 is LNHDA, CDR2 SQIVND, per germline (reference sequence). CDR3 region: CASTPTPSGRAAEQFF. The DNA of the CDR3 is TGTGCCAGTACCCCGACCCCTAGCGGGAGGGCCGCTGAGCAGTTCTTC.

The V gene is TRBV7-3, the J gene TRBJ2-5; the match to TRBD2 covers 12 bases. The CDR3 has 14 amino acids. Germline CDR1 reads SGHTA; CDR2 reads FQGTGA. V lost 4 bases, J lost 4 bases, and 1 base stayed unmatched. In DNA, the CDR3 is TGTGCCAGCAGCTCTAGCGGGAGGGGAGAGACCCAGTACTTC. As protein: CASSSSGRGETQYF.

This chain links TRBV7-9 with TRBJ2-2; tentatively, D is TRBD2 (5 bases). V was shortened by 5 bases and J by 0 bases, with 10 bases between the two germline ends. The CDR3 length is 15 residues. The germline gives CDR1 SEHNR, CDR2 FQNEAQ (reference sequence). The CDR3 coding sequence is TGTGCCAGCAGCCTGTTAGCGACGAACACCGGGGAGCTGTTTTTT. It specifies CASSLLATNTGELFF. The whole variable domain, filled in from reference TRBV7-9 and TRBJ2-2, reads DTGVSQNPRHKITKRGQNVTFRCDPISEHNRLYWYRQTLGQGPEFLTYFQNEAQLEKSRLLSDRFSAERPKGSFSTLEIQRTEQGDSAMYLCASSLLATNTGELFFGEGSRLTVL.